Listed below are T cell receptor beta chains from one sample, sequenced in a study of shared clonotypes between healthy human individuals. Sequenced by immunoSEQ multiplex PCR; TCRdb stores in-frame clones only, minus some. Among 2,100,000 or so clones listed, approximately 94% were seen once. Sequenced: naive CD4+ T cells sorted from blood. The receptor source for this set is a man younger than 35 in good health. Each CDR3 is given with its conserved first and last residue. Each record gives: CDR3 protein, CDR3 DNA, V gene, J gene, D gene, clone size. A D gene is named only where the DNA matches it firmly. Size is stated for part of the rows, as once, few or many counts, or as a class when the clone is expanded.

CDR3aa: CASTRTSGRSVETQYF; CDR3nt: TGCGCCAGCACCCGGACTAGCGGGAGGTCGGTAGAGACCCAGTACTTC; v_gene: TRBV5-1; j_gene: TRBJ2-5; d_gene: TRBD2; abundance: NA
CDR3aa: CASSSEGQPQHF; CDR3nt: TGTGCCAGCAGTTCTGAGGGTCAGCCCCAGCATTTT; v_gene: TRBV7-9; j_gene: TRBJ1-5; d_gene: NA; abundance: NA
CDR3aa: CASSGLDRERGYTF; CDR3nt: TGTGCCAGCAGCGGACTCGACAGGGAGCGGGGCTACACCTTC; v_gene: TRBV9; j_gene: TRBJ1-2; d_gene: TRBD1; abundance: NA
CDR3aa: CASRIQGPNSPLHF; CDR3nt: TGTGCCAGCAGAATACAGGGGCCTAATTCACCCCTCCACTTT; v_gene: TRBV27; j_gene: TRBJ1-6; d_gene: TRBD1; abundance: NA
CDR3aa: CASSPQAGNTNTGELFF; CDR3nt: TGTGCCAGCAGCCCCCAAGCGGGGAATACGAACACCGGGGAGCTGTTTTTT; v_gene: TRBV25-1; j_gene: TRBJ2-2; d_gene: TRBD2; abundance: NA
CDR3aa: CASSLGSGENQPQHF; CDR3nt: TGTGCCAGCAGCTTAGGGTCAGGCGAAAATCAGCCCCAGCATTTT; v_gene: TRBV7-9; j_gene: TRBJ1-5; d_gene: NA; abundance: NA
CDR3aa: CASSYLTGEGEKLFF; CDR3nt: TGTGCCAGCAGTTACCTAACAGGGGAGGGTGAAAAACTGTTTTTT; v_gene: TRBV6-5; j_gene: TRBJ1-4; d_gene: TRBD1; abundance: NA
CDR3aa: CASSYRGNTDTQYF; CDR3nt: TGTGCCAGCAGTTACCGGGGTAACACAGATACGCAGTATTTT; v_gene: TRBV6-5; j_gene: TRBJ2-3; d_gene: NA; abundance: NA
CDR3aa: CAGRESGNTIYF; CDR3nt: TGTGCCGGCAGGGAATCCGGAAACACCATATATTTT; v_gene: TRBV30; j_gene: TRBJ1-3; d_gene: NA; abundance: NA
CDR3aa: CASSKGPPSYEQYF; CDR3nt: TGTGCCAGCAGCAAGGGCCCGCCATCCTACGAGCAGTACTTC; v_gene: TRBV5-4; j_gene: TRBJ2-7; d_gene: NA; abundance: NA
CDR3aa: CASSPLGEATYEQYF; CDR3nt: TGTGCCAGCAGCCCCCTTGGGGAGGCTACCTACGAGCAGTACTTC; v_gene: TRBV14; j_gene: TRBJ2-7; d_gene: NA; abundance: NA
CDR3aa: CASSDGQGVDTQYF; CDR3nt: TGCGCCAGCAGCGACGGACAGGGGGTAGATACGCAGTATTTT; v_gene: TRBV4-1; j_gene: TRBJ2-3; d_gene: TRBD1; abundance: once
CDR3aa: CASSVGSKDSPLHF; CDR3nt: TGTGCCAGCAGCGTGGGATCGAAAGATTCACCCCTCCACTTT; v_gene: TRBV5-6; j_gene: TRBJ1-6; d_gene: NA; abundance: NA
CDR3aa: CASSSRDRSWAEQYF; CDR3nt: TGTGCCAGCAGCTCAAGGGACCGAAGTTGGGCGGAGCAGTACTTC; v_gene: TRBV7-9; j_gene: TRBJ2-7; d_gene: NA; abundance: NA
CDR3aa: CASSLNGQGQAEAFF; CDR3nt: TGTGCCAGCAGCTTAAACGGACAGGGACAAGCTGAAGCTTTCTTT; v_gene: TRBV7-9; j_gene: TRBJ1-1; d_gene: TRBD1; abundance: once
CDR3aa: CAISAGANTEAFF; CDR3nt: TGTGCCATATCAGCAGGGGCAAACACTGAAGCTTTCTTT; v_gene: TRBV10-3; j_gene: TRBJ1-1; d_gene: NA; abundance: few
CDR3aa: CASSRQGAGTEAFF; CDR3nt: TGTGCCAGCAGCCGACAGGGGGCCGGAACTGAAGCTTTCTTT; v_gene: TRBV7-2; j_gene: TRBJ1-1; d_gene: TRBD1; abundance: NA
CDR3aa: CAIEGFSYNEQFF; CDR3nt: TGTGCCATTGAGGGTTTCTCCTACAATGAGCAGTTCTTC; v_gene: TRBV6-1; j_gene: TRBJ2-1; d_gene: NA; abundance: NA
CDR3aa: CASSRTGDPILEQYF; CDR3nt: TGCGCCAGCAGTCGAACCGGGGACCCAATCCTCGAGCAGTACTTC; v_gene: TRBV10-2; j_gene: TRBJ2-7; d_gene: NA; abundance: NA
CDR3aa: CASSLAGGRNEQYF; CDR3nt: TGTGCCAGCAGCTTGGCGGGGGGGCGAAACGAGCAGTACTTC; v_gene: TRBV5-4; j_gene: TRBJ2-7; d_gene: TRBD2; abundance: NA
CDR3aa: CASSSGNTEAFF; CDR3nt: TGTGCCAGCAGCTCAGGGAACACTGAAGCTTTCTTT; v_gene: TRBV6-5; j_gene: TRBJ1-1; d_gene: NA; abundance: NA
CDR3aa: CASSPTSGGNTIYF; CDR3nt: TGTGCCAGCTCACCGACCTCGGGTGGAAACACCATATATTTT; v_gene: TRBV18; j_gene: TRBJ1-3; d_gene: NA; abundance: once
CDR3aa: CASSLALGGGLSYNEQFF; CDR3nt: TGTGCCAGCAGCTTGGCCCTTGGCGGGGGCCTTTCCTACAATGAGCAGTTCTTC; v_gene: TRBV5-6; j_gene: TRBJ2-1; d_gene: NA; abundance: NA
CDR3aa: CASSGTGGPNEQFF; CDR3nt: TGTGCCAGCAGCGGGACAGGGGGCCCCAATGAGCAGTTCTTC; v_gene: TRBV6-5; j_gene: TRBJ2-1; d_gene: TRBD1; abundance: NA
CDR3aa: CASSVQQDTEAFF; CDR3nt: TGTGCCAGCAGCGTCCAACAGGACACTGAAGCTTTCTTT; v_gene: TRBV6-5; j_gene: TRBJ1-1; d_gene: NA; abundance: once
CDR3aa: CASSEDLGQPQHF; CDR3nt: TGTGCCAGCAGTGAGGATTTGGGTCAGCCCCAGCATTTT; v_gene: TRBV6-4; j_gene: TRBJ1-5; d_gene: NA; abundance: NA
CDR3aa: CASSLGGQGSYEQYF; CDR3nt: TGTGCCAGCAGCTTGGGGGGACAGGGGTCCTACGAGCAGTACTTC; v_gene: TRBV5-4; j_gene: TRBJ2-7; d_gene: TRBD1; abundance: NA
CDR3aa: CASSLEGRLGYGYTF; CDR3nt: TGCGCCAGCAGCTTGGAAGGCAGGCTAGGCTATGGCTACACCTTC; v_gene: TRBV5-1; j_gene: TRBJ1-2; d_gene: NA; abundance: NA
CDR3aa: CASAQETITYEQYF; CDR3nt: TGTGCCAGCGCTCAAGAGACCATAACTTACGAGCAGTACTTC; v_gene: TRBV7-2; j_gene: TRBJ2-7; d_gene: NA; abundance: NA
CDR3aa: CASSLERNTGELFF; CDR3nt: TGTGCCAGCAGCTTGGAGCGGAACACCGGGGAGCTGTTTTTT; v_gene: TRBV7-2; j_gene: TRBJ2-2; d_gene: NA; abundance: NA
CDR3aa: CASTIGEGRLGQETQYF; CDR3nt: TGCGCCAGCACGATAGGGGAAGGTCGATTAGGGCAAGAGACCCAGTACTTC; v_gene: TRBV5-1; j_gene: TRBJ2-5; d_gene: NA; abundance: NA
CDR3aa: CSVEPRLARDEQFF; CDR3nt: TGCAGCGTTGAACCGCGTCTAGCGCGCGATGAGCAGTTCTTC; v_gene: TRBV29-1; j_gene: TRBJ2-1; d_gene: NA; abundance: NA
CDR3aa: CASRPDRSTDTQYF; CDR3nt: TGTGCCAGCAGGCCGGACAGGAGCACAGATACGCAGTATTTT; v_gene: TRBV5-4; j_gene: TRBJ2-3; d_gene: TRBD1; abundance: NA
CDR3aa: CASSPSGQSNEKLFF; CDR3nt: TGTGCCAGCAGCCCGTCGGGACAGTCTAATGAAAAACTGTTTTTT; v_gene: TRBV27; j_gene: TRBJ1-4; d_gene: TRBD1; abundance: NA
CDR3aa: CAISDSDKTNYGYTF; CDR3nt: TGTGCCATCAGTGATTCCGACAAAACTAACTATGGCTACACCTTC; v_gene: TRBV10-3; j_gene: TRBJ1-2; d_gene: NA; abundance: NA
CDR3aa: CASSKTDRGNKSNQPQHF; CDR3nt: TGTGCCAGCAGCAAAACTGACAGGGGGAATAAGAGCAATCAGCCCCAGCATTTT; v_gene: TRBV21-1; j_gene: TRBJ1-5; d_gene: NA; abundance: NA
CDR3aa: CASSLAGGDIQYF; CDR3nt: TGTGCCAGCAGTCTAGCGGGAGGGGACATTCAGTACTTC; v_gene: TRBV28; j_gene: TRBJ2-4; d_gene: TRBD2; abundance: NA
CDR3aa: CAWSREFANEQFF; CDR3nt: TGTGCCTGGAGTCGGGAATTCGCCAATGAGCAGTTCTTC; v_gene: TRBV30; j_gene: TRBJ2-1; d_gene: NA; abundance: NA
CDR3aa: CASSQAFAGLTSEQFF; CDR3nt: TGTGCCAGCAGCCAAGCATTTGCGGGGCTAACAAGTGAGCAGTTCTTC; v_gene: TRBV4-2; j_gene: TRBJ2-1; d_gene: NA; abundance: NA
CDR3aa: CASSQVPWAIYGYTF; CDR3nt: TGTGCCAGCAGCCAAGTTCCTTGGGCCATCTATGGCTACACCTTC; v_gene: TRBV14; j_gene: TRBJ1-2; d_gene: NA; abundance: NA
CDR3aa: CAISPSSGNPYNEQFF; CDR3nt: TGTGCCATCAGCCCGTCAAGCGGGAACCCCTACAATGAGCAGTTCTTC; v_gene: TRBV10-3; j_gene: TRBJ2-1; d_gene: TRBD2; abundance: NA
CDR3aa: CASSENRDGSSYEQYF; CDR3nt: TGTGCCAGCAGCGAAAACCGGGACGGCTCCTCCTACGAGCAGTACTTC; v_gene: TRBV7-9; j_gene: TRBJ2-7; d_gene: NA; abundance: NA
CDR3aa: CASSPLLAGIDTQYF; CDR3nt: TGCGCCAGCAGCCCCCTACTAGCGGGGATAGATACGCAGTATTTT; v_gene: TRBV4-1; j_gene: TRBJ2-3; d_gene: TRBD2; abundance: NA
CDR3aa: CASRLDSYEQYF; CDR3nt: TGTGCCAGCAGATTAGACTCTTACGAGCAGTACTTC; v_gene: TRBV2; j_gene: TRBJ2-7; d_gene: NA; abundance: NA
CDR3aa: CASSPGVGEQYF; CDR3nt: TGTGCCAGCAGCCCCGGGGTAGGCGAGCAGTACTTC; v_gene: TRBV7-9; j_gene: TRBJ2-7; d_gene: NA; abundance: NA
CDR3aa: CASSGLDDNTGELFF; CDR3nt: TGTGCCAGCAGTGGACTTGACGATAACACCGGGGAGCTGTTTTTT; v_gene: TRBV2; j_gene: TRBJ2-2; d_gene: NA; abundance: NA
CDR3aa: CAWSVYWASLHF; CDR3nt: TGTGCCTGGAGTGTATACTGGGCCTCCCTCCACTTT; v_gene: TRBV30; j_gene: TRBJ1-6; d_gene: NA; abundance: NA
CDR3aa: CASSTTGGRNEKLFF; CDR3nt: TGTGCCAGTAGTACCACAGGGGGTAGAAATGAAAAACTGTTTTTT; v_gene: TRBV19; j_gene: TRBJ1-4; d_gene: TRBD1; abundance: NA
CDR3aa: CASSPPPGLAGVNNEQFF; CDR3nt: TGCGCCAGCAGCCCTCCGCCGGGACTAGCGGGAGTTAATAATGAGCAGTTCTTC; v_gene: TRBV5-1; j_gene: TRBJ2-1; d_gene: TRBD2; abundance: NA
CDR3aa: CASSFSGNEQFF; CDR3nt: TGTGCCAGCAGCTTTAGCGGAAATGAGCAGTTCTTC; v_gene: TRBV7-2; j_gene: TRBJ2-1; d_gene: NA; abundance: NA
CDR3aa: CASSLGDSSSYEQYF; CDR3nt: TGTGCCAGCAGCCTCGGAGACAGTAGCTCCTACGAGCAGTACTTC; v_gene: TRBV6-5; j_gene: TRBJ2-7; d_gene: NA; abundance: NA
CDR3aa: CASSSQTSGRSTDTQYF; CDR3nt: TGTGCCAGCAGCTCACAGACTAGCGGGAGATCGACAGATACGCAGTATTTT; v_gene: TRBV5-4; j_gene: TRBJ2-3; d_gene: TRBD2; abundance: NA
CDR3aa: CASSGIPVTYNEQFF; CDR3nt: TGTGCCAGCTCAGGGATACCGGTGACCTACAATGAGCAGTTCTTC; v_gene: TRBV27; j_gene: TRBJ2-1; d_gene: NA; abundance: NA
CDR3aa: CASSFQEQFF; CDR3nt: TGTGCCAGCAGTTTCCAGGAGCAGTTCTTC; v_gene: TRBV28; j_gene: TRBJ2-1; d_gene: NA; abundance: NA
CDR3aa: CASSPGDSNQPQHF; CDR3nt: TGTGCCAGCAGTCCGGGGGATAGCAATCAGCCCCAGCATTTT; v_gene: TRBV6-5; j_gene: TRBJ1-5; d_gene: NA; abundance: NA